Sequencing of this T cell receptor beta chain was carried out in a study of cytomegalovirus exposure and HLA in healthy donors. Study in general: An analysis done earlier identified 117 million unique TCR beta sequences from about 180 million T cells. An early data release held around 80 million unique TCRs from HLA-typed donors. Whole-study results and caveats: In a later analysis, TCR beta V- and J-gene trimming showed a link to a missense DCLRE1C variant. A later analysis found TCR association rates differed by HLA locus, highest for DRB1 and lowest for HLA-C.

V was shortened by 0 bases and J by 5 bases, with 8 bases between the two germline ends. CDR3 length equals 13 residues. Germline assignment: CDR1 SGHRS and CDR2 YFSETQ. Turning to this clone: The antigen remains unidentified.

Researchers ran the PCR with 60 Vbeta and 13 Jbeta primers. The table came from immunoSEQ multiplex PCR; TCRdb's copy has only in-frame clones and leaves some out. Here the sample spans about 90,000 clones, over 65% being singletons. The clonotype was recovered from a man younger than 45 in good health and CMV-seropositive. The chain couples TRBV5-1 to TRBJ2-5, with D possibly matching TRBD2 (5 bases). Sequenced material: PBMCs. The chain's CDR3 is CASSLASRETQYF. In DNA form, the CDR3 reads TGCGCCAGCAGCTTGGCTAGCAGGGAGACCCAGTACTTC.